These 28 T cell receptor beta chains share one sample of origin, sequenced in a study of shared clonotypes between healthy human individuals. Assay used: immunoSEQ multiplex PCR; TCRdb lists only in-frame clones, some missing. The repertoire holds 2 million to 3 million clones, 93% seen once, with 0.36% in the top ten. Sequenced: naive CD4+ T cells from PBMCs. Subset noted: CD45RA+ positively selected. The receptors here all came from a man younger than 35 in good health. Some clones in this sample may be carry-over from other donors' samples.

This chain links TRBV6-5 with TRBJ2-5; no definite D call. CDR3 length: 13 amino acids. CDR1 and CDR2 from the germline V gene are MNHEY and SVGAGI. Trimming removed 6 bases at V and 4 bases at J, with 12 bases between. CDR3 region: CASSIRSRETQYF. CDR3 in DNA: TGTGCCAGCAGCATTAGGTCAAGAGAGACCCAGTACTTC.

As regards this clone: The same CDR3 arises from other DNA sequences in this sample as well. The J gene is TRBJ2-7, the V gene TRBV2, with a weak D call TRBD1 (6 bases). The germline V and J ends were trimmed by 3 bases and 4 bases, with 7 bases remaining between them. Germline CDR1 SNHLY, CDR2 FYNNEI. CDR3 length equals 12 residues. The CDR3 region has the DNA TGTGCCAGCAGTGATAGGGGGTACGAGCAGTACTTC. Protein: CASSDRGYEQYF.

The gene calls are TRBV5-1 and TRBJ2-7; D call uncertain. Germline assignment: CDR1 SGHRS and CDR2 YFSETQ. Trimming removed 0 bases from V and 2 bases from J, with 15 bases in between. This CDR3 has 16 residues. The CDR3 coding sequence is TGCGCCAGCAGCTTGGTCTTCGGCGGCAACCCCTACGAGCAGTACTTC. This gives the protein CASSLVFGGNPYEQYF.

The chain joins TRBV4-1 to TRBJ2-7; 7 positions match TRBD2. Germline V gene sequence: CDR1 MGHRA, CDR2 YSYEKL. The junction had 11 bases not matched to a gene; V was cut back by 0 bases and J by 0 bases. This CDR3 is 18 amino acids long. As DNA, the CDR3 is TGCGCCAGCAGCCAAGATTTCCCGGGAGGACCCGACTCCTACGAGCAGTACTTC. Protein sequence: CASSQDFPGGPDSYEQYF.

Comment on this clone: Other DNA sequences in the sample encode the same CDR3. J is TRBJ2-3 and V is TRBV30; unclear D gene. CDR3 size: 14 residues. CDR1 and CDR2 (germline): GTSNPN, SVGIG (reference sequence). Trimming took 0 bases from V and 0 from J, leaving 7 bases between them. CDR3 residues: CAWSVGRSTDTQYF. The CDR3 DNA reads as TGTGCCTGGAGTGTCGGACGCAGCACAGATACGCAGTATTTT.

This rearrangement joins TRBV5-1 to TRBJ1-1; D uncertain. V lost 0 bases, J lost 2 bases, and 8 bases lay in between. The CDR3 runs to 14 residues. Germline loops: CDR1 SGHRS, CDR2 YFSETQ. The CDR3 is CASSLETTNTEAFF. In DNA form, the CDR3 reads TGCGCCAGCAGCTTGGAAACAACAAACACTGAAGCTTTCTTT.

The chain employs TRBV19 and TRBJ2-1, with D possibly being TRBD2 (6 bases). CDR1 and CDR2 (germline): LNHDA, SQIVND (reference sequence). The CDR3 has 13 residues. Trimming stripped 6 bases from V and 7 bases from J, with 13 bases between. The CDR3: CASRDGSRNEQFF. CDR3 nucleotide sequence: TGTGCCAGTAGGGACGGGAGTCGGAATGAGCAGTTCTTC.

The chain couples TRBV27 to TRBJ2-3; TRBD2 might be the D (5 bases). CDR1 and CDR2 (germline): MNHEY, SMNVEV (reference sequence). CDR3 size: 16 residues. V lost 5 bases, J lost 2 bases, and 17 bases lay in between. The CDR3 DNA reads TGTGCCAGCAGTACCATCAAGCGGTCCTACACAGATACGCAGTATTTT. It encodes CASSTIKRSYTDTQYF.

The rearrangement joins TRBV11-3 to TRBJ1-1; maybe TRBD1 (5 bases). V was cut by 5 bases and J by 2 bases, with 9 bases left in between. The CDR3 is 13 amino acids. The germline V gene has CDR1 SGHNT and CDR2 YENEEA. Here the CDR3 DNA reads TGTGCCAGCAGCATCGGGACTAACACTGAAGCTTTCTTT. This translates into CASSIGTNTEAFF. The variable domain in full, with the rest retrieved from reference TRBV11-3 and TRBJ1-1, is EAGVVQSPRYKIIEKKQPVAFWCNPISGHNTLYWYLQNLGQGPELLIRYENEEAVDDSQLPKDRFSAERLKGVDSTLKIQPAELGDSAVYLCASSIGTNTEAFFGQGTRLTVV.

The CDR3 spells CASSPMYEQYF. Written as DNA, the CDR3 is TGTGCCAGCAGCCCTATGTACGAGCAGTACTTC. V gene TRBV9 combines with J gene TRBJ2-7; D is unresolved. The germline gives CDR1 SGDLS, CDR2 YYNGEE. The CDR3 contains 11 residues. V lost 4 bases and J lost 4, with 6 bases in between. Based on the CDR3 plus reference TRBV9 and TRBJ2-7, the full variable domain is DSGVTQTPKHLITATGQRVTLRCSPRSGDLSVYWYQQSLDQGLQFLIQYYNGEERAKGNILERFSAQQFPDLHSELNLSSLELGDSALYFCASSPMYEQYFGPGTRLTVT.

The chain uses TRBV18 and TRBJ2-3; 9 bases are shared with TRBD1. Germline V lookup: CDR1 KGHSH, CDR2 LQKENI. The CDR3 is 13 residues long. The trim removed 6 bases at V and 14 bases at J, leaving 12 bases unmatched. The CDR3 nucleotides are TGTGCCAGCTCCCCAGGACAGGGACAGGGTCCGTATTTT. Its protein is CASSPGQGQGPYF.

The sample holds one count of this clone. V gene TRBV7-2 combines with J gene TRBJ2-2, with D perhaps matching TRBD1 or TRBD2 (5 bases each). Germline-derived CDR1 and CDR2 are SGHTA and FQGNSA. V was shortened by 3 bases and J by 7 bases, with 9 bases between the two germline ends. There are 13 residues in the CDR3. CDR3 nucleotides: TGTGCCAGCAGCTTCGAGGGGCTCGGGGAGCTGTTTTTT. The encoded protein is CASSFEGLGELFF.

V and J are TRBV19 and TRBJ1-1; a weak D match, TRBD1 (5 bases). The V end lost 1 base, the J end lost 7 bases, and 16 bases lay between the germline ends. The germline gives CDR1 LNHDA, CDR2 SQIVND (reference sequence). This CDR3 region has 15 residues. The CDR3 sequence is CASSIGGGQALEAFF. The CDR3 bases are TGTGCCAGTAGTATAGGGGGCGGGCAGGCTCTTGAAGCTTTCTTT.

This chain uses TRBV18 with TRBJ1-2; D may be TRBD1 (6 bases). Germline lookup yields CDR1 KGHSH and CDR2 LQKENI. V lost 8 bases and J lost 5, with 12 bases in between. The CDR3 is 12 residues long. This CDR3 is CASRDTEYGYTF. CDR3 nucleotides: TGTGCCAGCCGGGACACAGAATATGGCTACACCTTC.

The rearrangement links TRBV14 to TRBJ2-7; TRBD1 agrees at 10 bases. The V gene's germline CDR1 is SGHDN and CDR2 FVKESK. This CDR3 comprises 18 residues. Trimming at V came to 1 base and at J to 3 bases, leaving 12 bases not matched to a gene. CDR3 in DNA: TGTGCCAGCAGCCAAGTTCGGGACAGGGGAAACATGCGCTACGAGCAGTACTTC. The encoded protein is CASSQVRDRGNMRYEQYF.

As for this clone: Distinct nucleotide sequences in the sample also encode this CDR3. V and J are TRBV5-1 and TRBJ1-4, with 7 positions matching TRBD1. The CDR3 consists of 15 residues. V was clipped by 0 bases and J by 5 bases; unmatched bases: 4. CDR1 is SGHRS and CDR2 is YFSETQ in the germline V gene. CDR3 in DNA: TGCGCCAGCAGCTTGGCCGAGGGGGCAAATGAAAAACTGTTTTTT. Translation gives CASSLAEGANEKLFF.

The chain uses TRBV15 and TRBJ2-1; D call uncertain. V lost 3 bases and J lost 7, with 4 bases in between. Germline loops: CDR1 LNHNV, CDR2 YYDKDF (reference sequence). The CDR3 has 11 amino acids. CDR3 DNA: TGTGCCACCAGCAGGGGTAATGAGCAGTTCTTC. It codes for CATSRGNEQFF. Filled out from reference TRBV15 and TRBJ2-1, the complete variable domain reads DAMVIQNPRYQVTQFGKPVTLSCSQTLNHNVMYWYQQKSSQAPKLLFHYYDKDFNNEADTPDNFQSRRPNTSFCFLDIRSPGLGDTAMYLCATSRGNEQFFGPGTRLTVL.

The CDR3 DNA follows: TGTGCCAGCAGTGAGGCCGGACAGTTAGCCAAAAACATTCAGTACTTC. The encoded protein is CASSEAGQLAKNIQYF. The V and J genes are TRBV25-1 and TRBJ2-4, with D perhaps TRBD1 (6 bases). The germline V gene has CDR1 MGHDK and CDR2 SYGVNS. Between the trimmed V and J ends, which lost 3 bases and 0 bases, there was a span of 12 bases. The CDR3 totals 16 residues.

The chain has TRBV7-9 and TRBJ2-7, with 10 nucleotides matching TRBD1. CDR3 length: 16 amino acids. CDR1 SEHNR and CDR2 FQNEAQ come from the germline V gene (reference sequence). V lost 1 base to trimming and J lost 1 base; unmatched junction nucleotides: 4. CDR3 region: CASSLGGTGVSYEQYF. The CDR3, as DNA: TGTGCCAGCAGCTTAGGCGGGACAGGGGTTTCCTACGAGCAGTACTTC.

The genes are TRBV12-5 and TRBJ2-3; a possible D gene is TRBD1 (6 bases). Trimming removed 3 bases from V and 0 bases from J, with 7 bases in between. There are 14 residues in the CDR3. The germline V gene has CDR1 LGHNT and CDR2 FRNRAP. The CDR3 spells CASGLDRSTDTQYF. DNA for the CDR3: TGTGCTAGTGGTTTAGACAGGAGCACAGATACGCAGTATTTT.

This chain uses TRBV6-1 with TRBJ2-1, with 9 bases matching TRBD2. The V gene end was trimmed by 6 bases and the J gene end by 2 bases; junction bases not matched to a gene: 5. The V gene's germline CDR1 is MNHNS and CDR2 SASEGT. This CDR3 is 15 amino acids long. CDR3 amino acids: CASRLLAGTYNEQFF. The CDR3 nucleotides read TGTGCCAGCAGACTACTAGCGGGTACCTACAATGAGCAGTTCTTC.

The CDR3 protein is CASGLSGSTYEQYF. The DNA for the CDR3 is TGTGCCAGCGGGTTGAGCGGGAGTACCTACGAGCAGTACTTC. V gene TRBV6-1 combines with J gene TRBJ2-7; 8 nucleotides line up with TRBD2. V lost 8 bases to trimming and J lost 2 bases; unmatched junction nucleotides: 8. The CDR3 totals 14 residues. Germline V gives CDR1 MNHNS, CDR2 SASEGT.

The gene calls are TRBV15 and TRBJ2-2, with D perhaps matching TRBD1 or TRBD2 (5 bases each). This CDR3 region has 16 residues. CDR1 and CDR2 from the germline V gene are LNHNV and YYDKDF (reference sequence). V was cut by 3 bases and J by 4 bases, with 15 bases left in between. DNA of the CDR3: TGTGCCACCAGCAGGGCGGTGGGGCGGGCCACCGGGGAGCTGTTTTTT. It translates to CATSRAVGRATGELFF.

The V and J genes are TRBV6-1 and TRBJ1-2; tentatively, D is TRBD1 (5 bases). In germline, CDR1 is MNHNS, CDR2 SASEGT. Deletions cut 4 bases from V and 4 bases from J, with 7 bases between. This CDR3 has 12 amino acids. As DNA, the CDR3 is TGTGCCAGCAGTGGACAGCGCTATGGCTACACCTTC. Encoded protein: CASSGQRYGYTF.

This chain connects TRBV6-1 to TRBJ2-3, with 8 positions matching TRBD2. This CDR3 is built from 15 residues. Per the germline V gene, CDR1 is MNHNS and CDR2 is SASEGT. V was pared by 9 bases and J by 5 bases, with 13 bases of the junction left unmatched. The CDR3 DNA sequence: TGTGCCAGTAAGCTCCAGCGGGAGTCAGGAGATACGCAGTATTTT. This sequence encodes CASKLQRESGDTQYF.

This chain uses TRBV5-1 with TRBJ2-3; D possibly matches TRBD1 or TRBD2 (5 bases each). The V gene's germline CDR1 is SGHRS and CDR2 YFSETQ. V was trimmed by 2 bases and J by 2 bases, leaving 18 bases between them. The CDR3 extends over 17 amino acids. The CDR3 DNA sequence: TGCGCCAGCAGCTTTAACACAGGCACTAGGCCCACAGATACGCAGTATTTT. Translation: CASSFNTGTRPTDTQYF.

V usage is TRBV10-3 and J usage is TRBJ2-3; 10 positions agree with TRBD2. Trimming at V came to 4 bases and at J to 0 bases, leaving 4 bases not matched to a gene. Germline V gives CDR1 ENHRY, CDR2 SYGVKD. The CDR3 loop spans 16 amino acids. The CDR3 DNA reads as TGTGCCATCAGTGGGCCGACTAGCGGGAGCACAGATACGCAGTATTTT. Translated, it gives CAISGPTSGSTDTQYF.

As regards this clone: This CDR3 is also generated by other DNA sequences in the sample. The chain uses TRBV29-1 and TRBJ1-5; the D is unclear. The germline V and J ends were trimmed by 5 bases and 3 bases, with 11 bases remaining between them. The CDR3 covers 13 residues. Germline V gene data show CDR1 as SQVTM and CDR2 as ANQGSEA. CDR3 nucleotides: TGCAGCGTTAGTGACTCCCCCAATCAGCCCCAGCATTTT. This sequence encodes CSVSDSPNQPQHF.